The TCR beta chain under discussion was sequenced for a study of blood T cell repertoires in COVID-19. Study as a whole: Both acute and convalescent COVID-19 samples were obtained from the United States, Italy and Spain.

Germline CDR1 is MNHEY and CDR2 is SMNVEV (reference sequence). Trimming pared 3 bases from V and 2 bases from J, leaving 12 bases between. The CDR3 covers 15 residues. As originally analysed: Scientists estimated how many nucleated cells there were by amplifying reference gene primers. The data were produced by immunoSEQ multiplex PCR, yet TCRdb's version contains in-frame clones alone and is incomplete. That table supplies the V and J calls and clone size; D and trimming were determined from the DNA. The sample shows about 180,000 clones, 65% to 90% of them seen only once. The clonotype was recovered from a man aged 45-65 years with active or convalescent COVID-19. This chain connects TRBV27 to TRBJ2-3; D unclear. The sequencing sample was made of peripheral blood. CDR3 amino acids: CASSFKAGVTDTQYF. The DNA for the CDR3 is TGTGCCAGCAGTTTCAAAGCAGGCGTCACAGATACGCAGTATTTT.